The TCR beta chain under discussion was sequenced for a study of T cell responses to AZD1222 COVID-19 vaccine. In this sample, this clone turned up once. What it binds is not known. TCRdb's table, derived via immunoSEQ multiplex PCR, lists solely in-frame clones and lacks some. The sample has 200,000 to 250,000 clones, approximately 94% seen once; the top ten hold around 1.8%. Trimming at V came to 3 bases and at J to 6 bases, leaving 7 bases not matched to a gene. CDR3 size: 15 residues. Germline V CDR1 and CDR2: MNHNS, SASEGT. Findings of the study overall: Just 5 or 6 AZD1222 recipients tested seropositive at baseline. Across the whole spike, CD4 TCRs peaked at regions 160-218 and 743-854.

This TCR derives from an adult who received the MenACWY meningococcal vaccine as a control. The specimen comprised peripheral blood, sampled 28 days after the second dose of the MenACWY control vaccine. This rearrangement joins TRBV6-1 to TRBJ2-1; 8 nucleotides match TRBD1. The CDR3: CASSEAQGGGNEQFF. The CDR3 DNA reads TGTGCCAGCAGTGAGGCACAGGGGGGCGGCAATGAGCAGTTCTTC.